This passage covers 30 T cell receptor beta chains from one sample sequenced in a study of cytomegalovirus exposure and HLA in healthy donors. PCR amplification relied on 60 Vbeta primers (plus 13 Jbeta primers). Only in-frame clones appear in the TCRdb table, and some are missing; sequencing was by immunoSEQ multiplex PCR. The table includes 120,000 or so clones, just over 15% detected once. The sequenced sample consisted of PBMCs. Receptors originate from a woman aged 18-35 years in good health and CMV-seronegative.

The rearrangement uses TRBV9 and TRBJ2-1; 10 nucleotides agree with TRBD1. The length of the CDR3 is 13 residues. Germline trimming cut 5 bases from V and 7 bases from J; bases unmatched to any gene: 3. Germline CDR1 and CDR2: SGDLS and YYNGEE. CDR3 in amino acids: CASRRTGGNEQFF. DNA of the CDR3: TGTGCCAGCAGGAGGACAGGGGGTAATGAGCAGTTCTTC. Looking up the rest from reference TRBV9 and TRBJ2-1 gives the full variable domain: DSGVTQTPKHLITATGQRVTLRCSPRSGDLSVYWYQQSLDQGLQFLIQYYNGEERAKGNILERFSAQQFPDLHSELNLSSLELGDSALYFCASRRTGGNEQFFGPGTRLTVL.

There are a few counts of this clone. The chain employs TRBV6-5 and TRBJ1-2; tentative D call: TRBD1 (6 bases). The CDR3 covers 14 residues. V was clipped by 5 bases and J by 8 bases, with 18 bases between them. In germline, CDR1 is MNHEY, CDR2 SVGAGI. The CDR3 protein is CASSQPTGRKGYTF. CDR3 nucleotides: TGTGCCAGCAGTCAGCCTACAGGGCGGAAGGGCTACACCTTC.

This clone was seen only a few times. The CDR3 DNA reads TGTGCCAGCAGTGCTGACAGCTACACAGATACGCAGTATTTT. Translation: CASSADSYTDTQYF. The genes are TRBV28 and TRBJ2-3; possible D gene TRBD1, 5 bases. The CDR3 sequence is 14 residues long. Per germline, CDR1 MDHEN and CDR2 SYDVKM. The V and J ends lost 5 bases and 2 bases respectively, with 11 bases between them.

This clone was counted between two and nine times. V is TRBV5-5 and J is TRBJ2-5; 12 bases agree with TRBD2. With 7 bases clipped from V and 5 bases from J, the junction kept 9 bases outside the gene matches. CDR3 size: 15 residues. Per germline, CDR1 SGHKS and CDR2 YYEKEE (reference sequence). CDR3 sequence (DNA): TGTGCCAGCCTCCTAGCGGGGGGGCTAGATGAGACCCAGTACTTC. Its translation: CASLLAGGLDETQYF.

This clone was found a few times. In nucleotides, the CDR3 is TGTGCCTGGAGTGTAACCAGGGGGCTTGGCTACACCTTC. This sequence encodes CAWSVTRGLGYTF. This chain joins TRBV30 and TRBJ1-2; TRBD1 aligns across 8 bases. This CDR3 is 13 amino acids long. Germline assignment: CDR1 GTSNPN and CDR2 SVGIG (reference sequence). Trimming removed 0 bases from V and 7 bases from J; junction bases left unmatched: 4.

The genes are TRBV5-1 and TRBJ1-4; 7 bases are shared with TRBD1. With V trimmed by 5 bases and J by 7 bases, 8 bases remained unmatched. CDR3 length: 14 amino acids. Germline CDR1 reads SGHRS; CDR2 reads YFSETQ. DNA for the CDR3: TGCGCCAGCAGGAGACAGGGTGGCGCTGAAAAACTGTTTTTT. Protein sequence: CASRRQGGAEKLFF.

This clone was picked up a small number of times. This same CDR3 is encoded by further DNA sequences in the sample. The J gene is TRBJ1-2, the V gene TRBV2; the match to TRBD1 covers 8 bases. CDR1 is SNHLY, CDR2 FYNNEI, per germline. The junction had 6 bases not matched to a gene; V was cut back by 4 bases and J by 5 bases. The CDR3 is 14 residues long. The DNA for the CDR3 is TGTGCCAGCAGTGCGGACAGGGTAGCGTATGGCTACACCTTC. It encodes CASSADRVAYGYTF.

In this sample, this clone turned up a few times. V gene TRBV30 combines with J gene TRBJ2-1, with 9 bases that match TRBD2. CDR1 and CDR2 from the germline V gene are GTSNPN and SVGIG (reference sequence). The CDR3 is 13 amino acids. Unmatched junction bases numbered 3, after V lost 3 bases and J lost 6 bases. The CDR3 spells CAWSSGGSNEQFF. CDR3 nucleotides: TGTGCCTGGAGCAGCGGGGGGAGCAATGAGCAGTTCTTC.

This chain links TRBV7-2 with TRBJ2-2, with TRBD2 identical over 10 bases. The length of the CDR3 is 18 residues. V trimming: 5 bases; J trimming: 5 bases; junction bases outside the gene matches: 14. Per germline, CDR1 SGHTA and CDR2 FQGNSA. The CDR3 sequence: CASSPRGAGGAGTGELFF. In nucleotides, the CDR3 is TGTGCCAGCAGCCCCAGGGGAGCGGGGGGGGCGGGTACCGGGGAGCTGTTTTTT.

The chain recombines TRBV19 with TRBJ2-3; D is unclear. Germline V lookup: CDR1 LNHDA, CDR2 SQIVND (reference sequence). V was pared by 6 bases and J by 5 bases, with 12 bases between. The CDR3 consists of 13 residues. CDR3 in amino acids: CASRPSTKDTQYF. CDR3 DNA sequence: TGTGCCAGTAGGCCTAGTACTAAAGATACGCAGTATTTT.

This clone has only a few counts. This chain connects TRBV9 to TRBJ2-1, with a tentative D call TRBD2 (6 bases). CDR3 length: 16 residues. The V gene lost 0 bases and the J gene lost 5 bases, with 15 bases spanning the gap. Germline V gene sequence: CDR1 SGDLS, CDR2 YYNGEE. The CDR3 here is CASSVGRRETHNEQFF. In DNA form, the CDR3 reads TGTGCCAGCAGCGTAGGGAGGAGGGAGACCCACAATGAGCAGTTCTTC.

The CDR3 region is CASSVRQGNQPQHF. The CDR3, as DNA: TGTGCCAGCAGTGTGCGGCAGGGAAATCAGCCCCAGCATTTT. The chain joins TRBV27 to TRBJ1-5; a weak D match, TRBD1 (5 bases). Germline-derived CDR1 and CDR2 are MNHEY and SMNVEV (reference sequence). Trimming took 5 bases from V and 4 from J, leaving 12 bases between them. The CDR3 extends over 14 amino acids.

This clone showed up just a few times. DNA for the CDR3: TGCGCCAGCAGCCAAGATTCAGGGGATGAAAAACTGTTTTTT. Protein: CASSQDSGDEKLFF. V gene TRBV4-3 combines with J gene TRBJ1-4; D possibly corresponds to TRBD1 (6 bases). The germline CDR1 and CDR2 sequences are LGHNA and YSLEER. Between the trimmed V and J ends, which lost 0 bases and 6 bases, there was a span of 8 bases. This CDR3 comprises 14 residues.

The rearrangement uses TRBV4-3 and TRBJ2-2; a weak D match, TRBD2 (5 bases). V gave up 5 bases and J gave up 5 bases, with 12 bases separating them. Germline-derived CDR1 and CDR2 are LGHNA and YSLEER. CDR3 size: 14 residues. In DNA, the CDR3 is TGCGCCAGCAGCAAGAACGGGGTAACCGGGGAGCTGTTTTTT. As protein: CASSKNGVTGELFF.

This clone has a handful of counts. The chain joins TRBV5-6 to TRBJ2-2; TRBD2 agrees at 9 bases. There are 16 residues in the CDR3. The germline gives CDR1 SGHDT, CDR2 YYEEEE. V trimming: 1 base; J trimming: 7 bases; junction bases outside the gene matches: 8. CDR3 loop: CASSLWKREAGGELFF. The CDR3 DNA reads TGTGCCAGCAGCTTGTGGAAGCGGGAGGCAGGCGGGGAGCTGTTTTTT. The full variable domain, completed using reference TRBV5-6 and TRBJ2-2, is DAGVTQSPTHLIKTRGQQVTLRCSPKSGHDTVSWYQQALGQGPQFIFQYYEEEERQRGNFPDRFSGHQFPNYSSELNVNALLLGDSALYLCASSLWKREAGGELFFGEGSRLTVL.

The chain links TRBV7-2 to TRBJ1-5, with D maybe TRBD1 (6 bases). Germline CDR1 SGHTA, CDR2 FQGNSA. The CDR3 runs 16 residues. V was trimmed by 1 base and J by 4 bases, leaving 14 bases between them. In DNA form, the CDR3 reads TGTGCCAGCAGCTTAGGGAGAAACAGGGCTAATCAGCCCCAGCATTTT. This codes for CASSLGRNRANQPQHF.

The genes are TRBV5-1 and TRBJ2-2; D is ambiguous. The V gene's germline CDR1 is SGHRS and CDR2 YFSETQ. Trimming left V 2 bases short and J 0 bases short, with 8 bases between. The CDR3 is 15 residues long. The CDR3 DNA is TGCGCCAGCAGCTTTGTCAGGTCGAACACCGGGGAGCTGTTTTTT. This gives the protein CASSFVRSNTGELFF.

The CDR3 is CASTSDRFSNQPQHF. CDR3 nucleotides: TGTGCCAGTACCTCGGACAGGTTCTCCAATCAGCCCCAGCATTTT. The chain recombines TRBV19 with TRBJ1-5; 7 bases map to TRBD1. Looked up from germline, CDR1 is LNHDA and CDR2 is SQIVND (reference sequence). Trimming removed 7 bases from V and 3 bases from J; junction bases left unmatched: 9. CDR3 length: 15 amino acids.

CDR3 sequence: CASSLGLAGRMQETQYF. CDR3 nucleotide sequence: TGCGCCAGCAGCTTGGGACTAGCGGGGAGAATGCAAGAGACCCAGTACTTC. This chain joins TRBV5-1 and TRBJ2-5; 11 bases fit TRBD2. The CDR3 sequence is 17 residues long. In germline, CDR1 is SGHRS, CDR2 YFSETQ. V shed 0 bases and J 2 bases; nucleotides not matched to a gene: 6.

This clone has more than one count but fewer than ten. The CDR3 loop is CAWTRTGIETQYF. For the CDR3, the DNA is TGTGCCTGGACTAGGACAGGGATAGAGACCCAGTACTTC. The V call is TRBV30, the J call TRBJ2-5; the match to TRBD1 covers 8 bases. The junction had 5 bases not matched to a gene; V was cut back by 4 bases and J by 4 bases. The CDR3 totals 13 residues. Per the germline V gene, CDR1 is GTSNPN and CDR2 is SVGIG (reference sequence).

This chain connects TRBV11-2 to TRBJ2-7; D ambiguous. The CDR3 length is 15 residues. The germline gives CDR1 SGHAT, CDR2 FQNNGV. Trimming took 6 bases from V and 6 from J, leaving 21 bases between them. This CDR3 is CASSPRPTLSGEQYF. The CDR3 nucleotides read TGTGCCAGCAGTCCTAGACCAACTCTATCGGGCGAGCAGTACTTC.

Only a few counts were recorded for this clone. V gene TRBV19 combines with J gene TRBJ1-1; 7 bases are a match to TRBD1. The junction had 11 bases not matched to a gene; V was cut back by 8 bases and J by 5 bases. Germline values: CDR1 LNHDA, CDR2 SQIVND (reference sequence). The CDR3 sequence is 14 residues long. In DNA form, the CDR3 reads TGTGCCAGTGCCGACAGGGAGGTTTGGACTGAAGCTTTCTTT. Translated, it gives CASADREVWTEAFF.

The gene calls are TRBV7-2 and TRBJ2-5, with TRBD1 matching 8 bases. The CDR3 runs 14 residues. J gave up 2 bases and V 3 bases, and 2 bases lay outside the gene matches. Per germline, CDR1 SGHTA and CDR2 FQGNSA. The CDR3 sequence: CASSFGTGQETQYF. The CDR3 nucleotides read TGTGCCAGCAGCTTCGGGACAGGTCAAGAGACCCAGTACTTC.

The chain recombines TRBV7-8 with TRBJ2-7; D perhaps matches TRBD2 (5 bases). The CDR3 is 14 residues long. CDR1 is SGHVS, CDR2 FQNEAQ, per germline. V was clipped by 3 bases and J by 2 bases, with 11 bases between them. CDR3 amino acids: CASSLSGLTYEQYF. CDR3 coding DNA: TGTGCCAGCAGCTTGAGCGGTCTCACCTACGAGCAGTACTTC.

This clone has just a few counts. The chain's CDR3 is CASSGPQVNYGYTF. CDR3 nucleotide sequence: TGTGCCAGCAGCGGACCACAGGTGAACTATGGCTACACCTTC. V is TRBV9 and J is TRBJ1-2; D is perhaps TRBD1 (5 bases). Germline V gene sequence: CDR1 SGDLS, CDR2 YYNGEE. This CDR3 is 14 amino acids long. Trimming removed 3 bases at V and 2 bases at J, with 11 bases between. Full variable domain (remainder filled in from reference TRBV9 and TRBJ1-2): DSGVTQTPKHLITATGQRVTLRCSPRSGDLSVYWYQQSLDQGLQFLIQYYNGEERAKGNILERFSAQQFPDLHSELNLSSLELGDSALYFCASSGPQVNYGYTFGSGTRLTVV.

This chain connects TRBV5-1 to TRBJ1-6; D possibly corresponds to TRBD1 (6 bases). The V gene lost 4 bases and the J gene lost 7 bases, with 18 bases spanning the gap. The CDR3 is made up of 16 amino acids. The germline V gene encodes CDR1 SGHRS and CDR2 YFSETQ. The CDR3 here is CASSRALQGLNSPLHF. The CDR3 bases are TGCGCCAGCAGCCGAGCCCTACAGGGCTTAAATTCACCCCTCCACTTT.

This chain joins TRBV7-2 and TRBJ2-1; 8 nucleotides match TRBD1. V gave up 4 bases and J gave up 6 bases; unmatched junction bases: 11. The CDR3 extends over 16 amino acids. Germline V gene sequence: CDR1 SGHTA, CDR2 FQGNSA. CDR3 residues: CASSWTGGQAGNEQFF. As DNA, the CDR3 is TGTGCCAGCAGCTGGACCGGGGGACAGGCGGGCAATGAGCAGTTCTTC. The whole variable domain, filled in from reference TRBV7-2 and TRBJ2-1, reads GAGVSQSPSNKVTEKGKDVELRCDPISGHTALYWYRQSLGQGLEFLIYFQGNSAPDKSGLPSDRFSAERTGGSVSTLTIQRTQQEDSAVYLCASSWTGGQAGNEQFFGPGTRLTVL.

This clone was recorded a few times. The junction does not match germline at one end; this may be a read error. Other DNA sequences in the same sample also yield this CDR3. This CDR3 is CASSPDRSNTEAFF. For the CDR3, the DNA is TGTGCCAGCAGCCCGGACAGGTCGAACACTGAAGCTTTCTTT. V usage is TRBV5-1 and J usage is TRBJ1-1; the match to TRBD1 covers 7 bases. CDR1 is SGHRS, CDR2 YFSETQ, per germline. There are 14 residues in the CDR3.

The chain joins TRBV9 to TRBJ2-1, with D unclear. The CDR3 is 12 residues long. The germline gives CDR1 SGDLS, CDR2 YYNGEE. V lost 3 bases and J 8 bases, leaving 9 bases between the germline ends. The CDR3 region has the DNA TGTGCCAGCAGCGCCCCCACGGATGAGCAGTTCTTC. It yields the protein CASSAPTDEQFF.

The CDR3 loop is CASNPLDSNYGYTF. The CDR3, as DNA: TGTGCCAGCAACCCGTTGGACAGTAACTATGGCTACACCTTC. This chain joins TRBV28 and TRBJ1-2, with D tentatively TRBD1 (6 bases). The CDR3 covers 14 residues. Germline V gene lookup returns CDR1 MDHEN and CDR2 SYDVKM. With 7 bases removed from V and 1 base from J, the gap between germline ends came to 13 bases.